The clone carrying this TCR beta chain was found once. Trimming removed 5 bases at V and 10 bases at J, with 17 bases between. Looked up from germline, CDR1 is SGHTA and CDR2 is FQGNSA. The CDR3 consists of 13 residues. Clinical symptoms, serum thyroxine, TRAb, thyroid ultrasound and orbital computed tomography formed the basis of diagnosis. RNA transcripts were the template, and TCR beta CDR3 regions were amplified from them. First-round RT-PCR employed HTBI primers, with a second-round multiplex PCR after it. Each CDR3 protein is one row after TCRdb ran MiXCR on the multiplex PCR reads. The table has 900,000 to 1,200,000 distinct CDR3 sequences, 36% seen once. This entry comes from a study of Graves' ophthalmopathy and Graves' hyperthyroidism.

This sequence originates from an adult man with Graves' hyperthyroidism. The specimen was peripheral blood or thyroid tissue (not recorded which). The genes are TRBV7-2 and TRBJ1-1; perhaps TRBD1 as D (6 bases). CDR3: CASSGTGRSRAFF. DNA of the CDR3: TGTGCCAGCAGCGGAACAGGGAGAAGTCGAGCTTTCTTT.